These 26 T cell receptor beta chains were sequenced from one sample in a study of T cell repertoires in cytomegalovirus infection. These TCRs are of unknown antigen specificity. TCRdb independently ran MiXCR on the reads; one entry per CDR3 protein. The sample lists roughly 180,000 distinct CDR3 sequences, about a fifth seen once, with about 25% in the top ten. The starting material was CD8+ T cells from cultured PBMCs, obtained from culture after CMV antigen stimulation. The receptors were sampled from a human donor in good health (CMV status not recorded). Some clones in this sample may be carry-over from other donors' samples.

The chain uses TRBV7-3 and TRBJ2-3; 12 positions match TRBD1. The junction had 13 bases not matched to a gene; V was cut back by 2 bases and J by 4 bases. This CDR3 is built from 19 residues. The germline V gene encodes CDR1 SGHTA and CDR2 FQGTGA. The CDR3 region is CASSLHVGTGGEVADTQYF. CDR3 nucleotide sequence: TGTGCCAGCAGCTTACACGTCGGGACAGGGGGCGAAGTTGCAGATACGCAGTATTTT.

This clonotype was counted a few times. The chain is built from TRBV4-3 and TRBJ2-2, with TRBD1 as a possible D gene (6 bases). CDR3 length equals 16 residues. V was pared by 0 bases and J by 1 base, with 9 bases between. Germline assignment: CDR1 LGHNA and CDR2 YSLEER. CDR3 coding DNA: TGCGCCAGCAGCCAAGATAGGACAGTGAACACCGGGGAGCTGTTTTTT. Its translation is CASSQDRTVNTGELFF.

Only a few counts were recorded for this clonotype. The chain uses TRBV12-3 or TRBV12-4 and TRBJ1-2; TRBD1 aligns across 11 bases. After removal of 8 bases from V and 7 bases from J, the junction contained 6 bases not matched to a gene. CDR3 length equals 13 residues. For the CDR3, the DNA is TGTGCCAGCCCCTCCGGGACAGGGGGTGGCTACACCTTC. It yields the protein CASPSGTGGGYTF.

Here the CDR3 DNA reads TGTGCCACCAGCAGACAGACAGGGTCTGGGGCCAACGTCCTGACTTTC. Translation gives CATSRQTGSGANVLTF. The rearrangement joins TRBV15 to TRBJ2-6; 7 nucleotides align to TRBD1. The CDR3 contains 16 residues. From germline, CDR1 is LNHNV and CDR2 YYDKDF (reference sequence). After removal of 2 bases from V and 1 base from J, the junction contained 2 bases not matched to a gene.

This chain joins TRBV29-1 and TRBJ2-7; D possibly corresponds to TRBD1 (6 bases). The CDR3 is 12 residues long. The V gene's germline CDR1 is SQVTM and CDR2 ANQGSEA. V lost 2 bases and J 3 bases, leaving 8 bases between the germline ends. CDR3 sequence reads: CSVETGYYEQYF. The CDR3 bases are TGCAGCGTTGAAACAGGGTACTACGAGCAGTACTTC.

With respect to this clonotype: This may arise from a read error, as a much more abundant clone is one base away. The chain employs TRBV4-2 and TRBJ2-5, with 7 bases identical to TRBD1. The CDR3 contains 16 residues. Germline V CDR1 and CDR2: LGHNA, YNFKEQ. In DNA, the CDR3 is TGTGCCAGAAGCCAAGCCATGGGGACAGCACAAGAGACCCAGTACTTC. Translating gives CARSQAMGTAQETQYF.

This clonotype was observed a handful of times. This chain connects TRBV27 to TRBJ2-6, with TRBD1 as a possible D gene (5 bases). The CDR3 extends over 18 amino acids. Trimming left V 2 bases short and J 0 bases short, with 14 bases between. The germline gives CDR1 MNHEY, CDR2 SMNVEV (reference sequence). CDR3 protein: CASSLRQSILSGANVLTF. The CDR3 bases are TGTGCCAGCAGTTTAAGACAGTCCATTCTCTCTGGGGCCAACGTCCTGACTTTC.

The table lists this clonotype with a few counts. The V and J genes are TRBV6-5 and TRBJ1-5; D may be TRBD1 (5 bases). V was pared by 0 bases and J by 6 bases, with 12 bases between. The CDR3 totals 15 residues. CDR1 is MNHEY and CDR2 is SVGAGI in the germline V gene. CDR3 nucleotide sequence: TGTGCCAGCAGTTACTCCCCGGGGCCCCCTCAGCCCCAGCATTTT. Translated: CASSYSPGPPQPQHF.

This clonotype showed up many times. The chain recombines TRBV4-1 with TRBJ1-2; D is unresolved. The CDR3 contains 16 residues. Trimming pared 3 bases from V and 1 base from J, leaving 15 bases between. Looked up from germline, CDR1 is MGHRA and CDR2 is YSYEKL. The DNA for the CDR3 is TGCGCCAGCAGCCACCGCGTGATGTGGGGTAACTATGGCTACACCTTC. Translated: CASSHRVMWGNYGYTF.

This clonotype was counted a few times. The J gene is TRBJ1-5, the V gene TRBV7-8; possibly TRBD1 for D (6 bases). Deletions cut 6 bases from V and 2 bases from J, with 11 bases between. The germline V gene encodes CDR1 SGHVS and CDR2 FQNEAQ. The CDR3 has 14 amino acids. CDR3 nucleotides: TGTGCCAGCAGTCCGGACAGAGGCAATCAGCCCCAGCATTTT. Translated: CASSPDRGNQPQHF.

The CDR3 region is CATSRDRGGGQDEQFF. The CDR3 DNA reads TGTGCCACCAGCAGAGATCGGGGTGGAGGACAGGATGAGCAGTTCTTC. V and J are TRBV15 and TRBJ2-1; 7 positions agree with TRBD1. Germline V gene lookup returns CDR1 LNHNV and CDR2 YYDKDF (reference sequence). This CDR3 comprises 16 residues. J was trimmed by 8 bases and V by 0 bases; bases with no gene match: 10.

The chain is built from TRBV27 and TRBJ2-3; D not certain. Germline assignment: CDR1 MNHEY and CDR2 SMNVEV (reference sequence). CDR3 length: 14 residues. Deletions cut 5 bases from V and 1 base from J, with 10 bases between. CDR3 sequence reads: CASSPLTRTDTQYF. CDR3 nucleotide sequence: TGTGCCAGCAGTCCCCTGACACGCACAGATACGCAGTATTTT.

The rearrangement links TRBV6-2 or TRBV6-3 to TRBJ1-5; 7 nucleotides align to TRBD1. This CDR3 is 16 amino acids long. CDR1 and CDR2 (germline): MNHEY, SVGEGT. V shed 2 bases and J 3 bases; nucleotides not matched to a gene: 7. The CDR3 region is CASSYVRQGNNQPQHF. The CDR3 bases are TGTGCCAGCAGTTACGTCCGACAGGGCAACAATCAGCCCCAGCATTTT.

The chain uses TRBV7-2 and TRBJ1-5; weak D call: TRBD1 (5 bases). The length of the CDR3 is 17 residues. V lost 4 bases and J 0 bases, leaving 16 bases between the germline ends. Germline-derived CDR1 and CDR2 are SGHTA and FQGNSA. The CDR3 DNA reads as TGTGCCAGCAGCTACCGACCGGCGACAGATAGCAATCAGCCCCAGCATTTT. It codes for CASSYRPATDSNQPQHF.

The chain is built from TRBV6-2 or TRBV6-3 and TRBJ1-1; 10 positions match TRBD1. The CDR3 totals 21 residues. V was clipped by 5 bases and J by 3 bases; unmatched bases: 24. CDR1 and CDR2 (germline): MNHEY, SVGEGT. The CDR3 region is CASSHEMGQGTSPWGDTEAFF. The CDR3 nucleotides read TGTGCCAGCAGTCACGAAATGGGACAGGGGACATCCCCTTGGGGGGACACTGAAGCTTTCTTT.

V is TRBV4-3 and J is TRBJ2-1, with no clear D. From germline, CDR1 is LGHNA and CDR2 YSLEER. V shed 0 bases and J shed 3 bases, with 18 bases lying between them. This CDR3 spans 18 amino acids. Written as DNA, the CDR3 is TGCGCCAGCAGCCAAGATTGGAGTAGTTTTGGAAGCTACAATGAGCAGTTCTTC. Protein: CASSQDWSSFGSYNEQFF.

This chain joins TRBV7-9 and TRBJ1-3; 7 bases are shared with TRBD1. Germline loops: CDR1 SEHNR, CDR2 FQNEAQ (reference sequence). The CDR3 is 17 amino acids. After removal of 2 bases from V and 1 base from J, the junction contained 8 bases not matched to a gene. The CDR3 nucleotides read TGTGCCAGCAGCTTACCGAGACAGGGAAAATCTGGAAACACCATATATTTT. Residues: CASSLPRQGKSGNTIYF.

The gene calls are TRBV30 and TRBJ2-7, with D perhaps matching TRBD1 (6 bases). Germline CDR1 reads GTSNPN; CDR2 reads SVGIG (reference sequence). V was shortened by 3 bases and J by 3 bases, with 15 bases between the two germline ends. The CDR3 consists of 14 residues. CDR3: CAWRRTAGYYEQYF. The CDR3 coding sequence is TGTGCCTGGAGGCGGACAGCCGGCTACTACGAGCAGTACTTC.

Only a few counts were recorded for this clonotype. The chain combines TRBV2 with TRBJ2-2, with D perhaps TRBD1 (5 bases). Germline CDR1 is SNHLY and CDR2 is FYNNEI. The CDR3 totals 15 residues. Trimming stripped 6 bases from V and 3 bases from J, with 14 bases between. The DNA of the CDR3 is TGTGCCAGCAGCGCCGCGATAGGGGACACCGGGGAGCTGTTTTTT. Amino acids: CASSAAIGDTGELFF.

The chain uses TRBV6-2 or TRBV6-3 and TRBJ2-3, with D possibly being TRBD2 (5 bases). The V end lost 0 bases, the J end lost 2 bases, and 9 bases lay between the germline ends. The germline V gene has CDR1 MNHEY and CDR2 SVGEGT. The CDR3 consists of 15 residues. CDR3 sequence reads: CASSYSTISTDTQYF. For the CDR3, the DNA is TGTGCCAGCAGTTACTCGACTATCTCCACAGATACGCAGTATTTT.

The chain links TRBV7-2 to TRBJ2-7; 7 nucleotides line up with TRBD2. V gave up 5 bases and J gave up 3 bases; unmatched junction bases: 13. Germline V CDR1 and CDR2: SGHTA, FQGNSA. CDR3 length: 16 residues. The CDR3 is CASSPKVLAGVYEQYF. Here the CDR3 DNA reads TGTGCCAGCAGCCCCAAGGTCTTGGCGGGGGTCTACGAGCAGTACTTC.

V gene TRBV7-2 combines with J gene TRBJ1-1; D ambiguous. The CDR3 is 14 residues long. The V gene lost 1 base and the J gene lost 1 base, with 7 bases spanning the gap. The germline CDR1 and CDR2 sequences are SGHTA and FQGNSA. The CDR3 coding sequence is TGTGCCAGCAGCTTAGTCTTGACGAACACTGAAGCTTTCTTT. Protein: CASSLVLTNTEAFF.

The chain carries TRBV6-8 and TRBJ2-7; D is undetermined. CDR1 and CDR2 (germline): MNHGY, SAAAGT. The germline V and J ends were trimmed by 6 bases and 5 bases, with 17 bases remaining between them. The length of the CDR3 is 14 residues. The CDR3 sequence is CASSPASRRHEQYF. The CDR3 region has the DNA TGTGCCAGCAGCCCCGCTTCTCGCCGCCACGAGCAGTACTTC.

This clonotype was detected ten times or more. The chain recombines TRBV5-6 with TRBJ1-2; no reliable D call. The V gene lost 0 bases and the J gene lost 5 bases, with 11 bases spanning the gap. Per germline, CDR1 SGHDT and CDR2 YYEEEE. This CDR3 spans 14 amino acids. Here the CDR3 reads CASSLAGNTYGYTF. Here the CDR3 DNA reads TGTGCCAGCAGCTTGGCCGGGAATACTTATGGCTACACCTTC.

About this clonotype itself: It is likely a read error, because the conserved phenylalanine at the end of the CDR3 is missing. CDR3 residues: CASSAAGTKVTDTQYS. As DNA, the CDR3 is TGTGCCAGCAGCGCGGCCGGGACTAAAGTCACAGATACGCAGTATTCT. The rearrangement uses TRBV7-8 and TRBJ2-3, with 7 bases lining up with TRBD2. The trim removed 5 bases at V and 2 bases at J, leaving 10 bases unmatched. The germline V gene encodes CDR1 SGHVS and CDR2 FQNEAQ. This CDR3 region has 16 residues.

The chain carries TRBV27 and TRBJ2-1; D gene ambiguous. Per germline, CDR1 MNHEY and CDR2 SMNVEV (reference sequence). CDR3 length: 14 amino acids. Trimming left V 3 bases short and J 5 bases short, with 11 bases between. The CDR3 nucleotides are TGTGCCAGCAGTTTTCGGCAGTTTAACAATGAGCAGTTCTTC. Amino acid sequence: CASSFRQFNNEQFF.